A single sample gave rise to the 29 T cell receptor beta chains below, sequenced in a study of blood T cell repertoires in COVID-19. Libraries were prepared by immunoSEQ multiplex PCR; TCRdb keeps only in-frame clonotypes and omits some of them. The profile shows over 110,000 clones, 80% of them singletons. Sequences were obtained from peripheral blood. The source of these receptors is a man between 65 and 85 years old who had recovered from COVID-19.

V usage is TRBV6-6 and J usage is TRBJ2-7; 7 bases match TRBD1. Unmatched junction bases numbered 7, after V lost 8 bases and J lost 3 bases. The CDR3 is made up of 13 amino acids. Germline-derived CDR1 and CDR2 are MNHNY and SVGAGI (reference sequence). The CDR3 protein is CASARDSFYEQYF. The DNA for the CDR3 is TGTGCCAGCGCTAGGGACAGCTTCTACGAGCAGTACTTC.

The chain links TRBV30 to TRBJ2-7; 14 bases line up with TRBD2. The CDR3 consists of 15 residues. Losses at the gene ends were 1 base for V and 2 bases for J; bases not matched to a gene: 1. Germline V gives CDR1 GTSNPN, CDR2 SVGIG (reference sequence). In nucleotides, the CDR3 is TGTGCCTGGAGTGAGGGACTAGCGGGAGCCTACGAGCAGTACTTC. Amino acid sequence: CAWSEGLAGAYEQYF.

This clone appeared a few times. The chain combines TRBV11-2 with TRBJ2-7, with 8 bases identical to TRBD2. Germline loops: CDR1 SGHAT, CDR2 FQNNGV. Unmatched junction bases numbered 10, after V lost 4 bases and J lost 2 bases. The CDR3 spans 16 residues. CDR3 sequence: CASSSFRASGPYEQYF. The CDR3 coding sequence is TGTGCCAGCAGCTCCTTTCGGGCTAGCGGGCCCTACGAGCAGTACTTC.

V usage is TRBV6-5 and J usage is TRBJ1-6; 9 bases are shared with TRBD1. Germline V gives CDR1 MNHEY, CDR2 SVGAGI. V lost 4 bases, J lost 10 bases, and 11 bases stayed unmatched. The CDR3 has 16 residues. As DNA, the CDR3 is TGTGCCAGCAGTTTACAGGGGGCAGGTACATTATCACCCCTCCACTTT. Translated: CASSLQGAGTLSPLHF.

The chain combines TRBV5-1 with TRBJ1-5; 8 bases are a match to TRBD1. Germline assignment: CDR1 SGHRS and CDR2 YFSETQ. Trimming cost V 0 bases and J 4 bases; bases outside gene matches: 0. The CDR3 contains 14 residues. This CDR3 reads CASSLGTGNQPQHF. DNA of the CDR3: TGCGCCAGCAGCTTGGGGACAGGGAATCAGCCCCAGCATTTT.

The rearrangement joins TRBV6-2 or TRBV6-3 to TRBJ2-2, with a possible D match to TRBD1 (6 bases). V lost 5 bases to trimming and J lost 4 bases, with 14 bases between them. The CDR3 loop spans 15 amino acids. The germline V gene encodes CDR1 MNHEY and CDR2 SVGEGT. CDR3 region: CASSPIDRPTGELFF. CDR3 coding DNA: TGTGCCAGCAGTCCCATTGACAGGCCCACCGGGGAGCTGTTTTTT.

This clone was found a few times. The chain is built from TRBV5-4 and TRBJ2-1; 13 bases are a match to TRBD2. J lost 8 bases, V lost 4 bases, and 6 bases had no gene match. CDR3 length: 15 residues. CDR1 is SGHNT, CDR2 YYREEE, per germline (reference sequence). Here the CDR3 reads CASSQLAGGPHEQFF. Written as DNA, the CDR3 is TGTGCCAGCAGCCAACTAGCGGGAGGGCCTCATGAGCAGTTCTTC.

V is TRBV5-5 and J is TRBJ1-2; D unclear. Trimming shortened V by 0 bases and J by 1 base, and 7 bases separated the two germline ends. From germline, CDR1 is SGHKS and CDR2 YYEKEE (reference sequence). CDR3 length: 14 residues. The CDR3 spells CASSLAYFNYGYTF. CDR3 DNA: TGTGCCAGCAGCTTGGCCTATTTTAACTATGGCTACACCTTC. Based on the CDR3 plus reference TRBV5-5 and TRBJ1-2, the full variable domain is DAGVTQSPTHLIKTRGQQVTLRCSPISGHKSVSWYQQVLGQGPQFIFQYYEKEERGRGNFPDRFSARQFPNYSSELNVNALLLGDSALYLCASSLAYFNYGYTFGSGTRLTVV.

The chain carries TRBV2 and TRBJ1-1, with D uncertain. The CDR3 sequence is 14 residues long. Trimming shortened V by 8 bases and J by 7 bases, and 20 bases separated the two germline ends. Germline V gene data show CDR1 as SNHLY and CDR2 as FYNNEI. The CDR3 bases are TGTGCCAGCCGTAAGAGGCGGGGTAGTGGTGAAGCTTTCTTT. Residues: CASRKRRGSGEAFF. Full variable domain (rest looked up from reference TRBV2 and TRBJ1-1): EPEVTQTPSHQVTQMGQEVILRCVPISNHLYFYWYRQILGQKVEFLVSFYNNEISEKSEIFDDQFSVERPDGSNFTLKIRSTKLEDSAMYFCASRKRRGSGEAFFGQGTRLTVV.

This clone was detected only once. The chain has TRBV15 and TRBJ2-5; TRBD1 aligns across 8 bases. V dropped 4 bases and J dropped 3; count of bases not matched to a gene: 4. The germline CDR1 and CDR2 sequences are LNHNV and YYDKDF (reference sequence). The CDR3 is 14 residues long. The CDR3 DNA reads TGTGCCACCAGCACTACAGGGGGTGAAGAGACCCAGTACTTC. This codes for CATSTTGGEETQYF.

This chain joins TRBV6-5 and TRBJ1-2; 9 bases are shared with TRBD1. CDR1 MNHEY and CDR2 SVGAGI come from the germline V gene. This CDR3 has 14 residues. Trimming took 5 bases from V and 8 from J; bases not matched to a gene: 9. The chain's CDR3 is CASSNLGQGGGYTF. The DNA for the CDR3 is TGTGCCAGCAGTAACTTGGGACAGGGAGGGGGCTACACCTTC.

J is TRBJ2-5 and V is TRBV3-1 (or the pseudogene TRBV3-2); a possible D gene is TRBD2 (6 bases). The CDR3 contains 19 residues. With 2 bases removed from V and 2 bases from J, the gap between germline ends came to 24 bases. The germline V gene has CDR1 LGHDT and CDR2 YNNKEL (reference sequence). The DNA for the CDR3 is TGTGCCAGCAGCCAATCACGTTCGAGAATAGCGGCAAAACAAGAGACCCAGTACTTC. Amino acids: CASSQSRSRIAAKQETQYF.

The rearrangement joins TRBV3-1 (or the pseudogene TRBV3-2) to TRBJ1-2, with 11 bases aligning to TRBD1. Germline V gene sequence: CDR1 LGHDT, CDR2 YNNKEL (reference sequence). This CDR3 region has 15 residues. V dropped 3 bases and J dropped 6; count of bases not matched to a gene: 6. In DNA form, the CDR3 reads TGTGCCAGCAGCCATTGGGACAGGGGGAAGGATGGCTACACCTTC. Translating it yields CASSHWDRGKDGYTF.

This chain joins TRBV20-1 and TRBJ2-7, with a tentative D call TRBD2 (5 bases). CDR1 is DFQATT and CDR2 is SNEGSKA in the germline V gene (reference sequence). Trimming took 3 bases from V and 7 from J, leaving 13 bases between them. The CDR3 is made up of 12 amino acids. The CDR3 protein is CSASRVPGEQYF. DNA for the CDR3: TGCAGTGCTAGTAGGGTGCCGGGGGAGCAGTACTTC.

The V and J genes are TRBV19 and TRBJ2-3; the match to TRBD1 covers 10 bases. Per germline, CDR1 LNHDA and CDR2 SQIVND (reference sequence). The CDR3 covers 19 residues. Unmatched junction bases numbered 16, after V lost 5 bases and J lost 2 bases. This CDR3 is CASSPLGQGGTYSTDTQYF. CDR3 DNA sequence: TGTGCCAGTAGTCCGCTCGGACAGGGGGGGACTTATTCCACAGATACGCAGTATTTT.

The V and J genes are TRBV19 and TRBJ2-2, with TRBD2 as a possible D gene (6 bases). This CDR3 spans 15 amino acids. With 5 bases removed from V and 1 base from J, the gap between germline ends came to 11 bases. Germline CDR1 and CDR2: LNHDA and SQIVND (reference sequence). The CDR3 coding sequence is TGTGCCAGTAGTGTAACTAGCAAGAACACCGGGGAGCTGTTTTTT. Translated, it gives CASSVTSKNTGELFF.

This clone occurred once. V usage is TRBV27 and J usage is TRBJ2-5; TRBD2 might be the D (5 bases). V shed 3 bases and J shed 4 bases, with 12 bases lying between them. This CDR3 comprises 14 residues. Germline CDR1 MNHEY, CDR2 SMNVEV (reference sequence). CDR3 sequence reads: CASSFLSSRETQYF. The CDR3 region has the DNA TGTGCCAGCAGTTTTCTGTCTAGCAGAGAGACCCAGTACTTC.

The CDR3 protein is CASSVERGWSEETQYF. The CDR3 coding sequence is TGTGCCAGCAGCGTAGAGCGGGGATGGTCAGAAGAGACCCAGTACTTC. The chain has TRBV9 and TRBJ2-5, with 7 bases lining up with TRBD2. The V gene's germline CDR1 is SGDLS and CDR2 YYNGEE. The CDR3 covers 16 residues. J lost 3 bases, V lost 0 bases, and 8 bases had no gene match.

About this clone: A much larger clone differs by one base, so this may be a read error. In the same sample, other DNA sequences code for this CDR3. The V gene is TRBV7-9, the J gene TRBJ2-7; D gene uncertain. Germline V lookup: CDR1 SEHNR, CDR2 FQNEAQ (reference sequence). The germline V and J ends were trimmed by 1 base and 3 bases, with 4 bases remaining between them. The CDR3 has 12 residues. CDR3 loop: CASSLVSYEQYF. The CDR3 nucleotides are TGTGCCAGCAGCTTAGTCAGCTACGAGCAGTACTTC.

The V and J genes are TRBV7-2 and TRBJ2-7, with 7 positions matching TRBD1. Per germline, CDR1 SGHTA and CDR2 FQGNSA. Unmatched junction bases numbered 6, after V lost 2 bases and J lost 2 bases. The CDR3 runs to 15 residues. The CDR3 loop reads CASSLSGQATYEQYF. In DNA, the CDR3 is TGTGCCAGCAGCTTAAGCGGACAGGCCACCTACGAGCAGTACTTC.

The chain is built from TRBV2 and TRBJ2-1, with 7 bases matching TRBD1. V gave up 3 bases and J gave up 6 bases; unmatched junction bases: 2. This CDR3 region has 13 residues. CDR1 and CDR2 from the germline V gene are SNHLY and FYNNEI. CDR3 residues: CASSDSGGNEQFF. Written as DNA, the CDR3 is TGTGCCAGCAGTGATTCAGGGGGCAATGAGCAGTTCTTC. Full variable domain (rest looked up from reference TRBV2 and TRBJ2-1): EPEVTQTPSHQVTQMGQEVILRCVPISNHLYFYWYRQILGQKVEFLVSFYNNEISEKSEIFDDQFSVERPDGSNFTLKIRSTKLEDSAMYFCASSDSGGNEQFFGPGTRLTVL.

The V gene is TRBV6-5, the J gene TRBJ2-7; no firm D call. The CDR3 has 13 amino acids. Per germline, CDR1 MNHEY and CDR2 SVGAGI. Trimming pared 2 bases from V and 1 base from J, leaving 6 bases between. In DNA form, the CDR3 reads TGTGCCAGCAGTTACGGGCCTTCCTACGAGCAGTACTTC. As protein: CASSYGPSYEQYF.

This chain links TRBV19 with TRBJ1-2; D might be TRBD1 (6 bases). Per germline, CDR1 LNHDA and CDR2 SQIVND (reference sequence). This CDR3 is 14 amino acids long. Trimming took off 7 bases at V and 0 bases at J, with 12 bases between the two ends. CDR3 amino acids: CASMTGHSNYGYTF. Written as DNA, the CDR3 is TGTGCCAGTATGACGGGACATTCTAACTATGGCTACACCTTC.

This clone was counted only a few times. The J gene is TRBJ2-7, the V gene TRBV5-1; 8 nucleotides align to TRBD1. CDR1 and CDR2 from the germline V gene are SGHRS and YFSETQ. The CDR3 has 15 amino acids. V lost 5 bases to trimming and J lost 3 bases; unmatched junction nucleotides: 10. DNA of the CDR3: TGCGCCAGCAGGACTCTGGGACAGGCGGACTACGAGCAGTACTTC. Protein sequence: CASRTLGQADYEQYF.

This chain connects TRBV6-2 or TRBV6-3 to TRBJ1-2, with unresolved D. This CDR3 has 16 amino acids. With 2 bases removed from V and 0 bases from J, the gap between germline ends came to 13 bases. The germline CDR1 and CDR2 sequences are MNHEY and SVGEGT. CDR3 residues: CASSYDYHGANYGYTF. The CDR3 nucleotides are TGTGCCAGCAGTTACGACTACCACGGTGCTAACTATGGCTACACCTTC.

The chain couples TRBV9 to TRBJ2-7; D is unresolved. Trimming removed 0 bases at V and 1 base at J, with 5 bases between. The CDR3 loop spans 13 amino acids. Germline V lookup: CDR1 SGDLS, CDR2 YYNGEE. In DNA form, the CDR3 reads TGTGCCAGCAGCGTAGGCGGTTCCTACGAGCAGTACTTC. As protein: CASSVGGSYEQYF.

This rearrangement joins TRBV18 to TRBJ2-7; a weak D match, TRBD1 (5 bases). This CDR3 region has 13 residues. Deletions cut 3 bases from V and 2 bases from J, with 8 bases between. Germline V gene data show CDR1 as KGHSH and CDR2 as LQKENI. The CDR3: CASSPLGAYEQYF. In DNA form, the CDR3 reads TGTGCCAGCTCACCTCTAGGGGCCTACGAGCAGTACTTC.

The chain carries TRBV5-1 and TRBJ2-3, with D unclear. The CDR3 totals 15 residues. Between the trimmed V and J ends, which lost 3 bases and 3 bases, there was a span of 14 bases. The germline CDR1 and CDR2 sequences are SGHRS and YFSETQ. Here the CDR3 reads CASSSTGSSTDTQYF. The CDR3 coding sequence is TGCGCCAGCAGCTCGACGGGTAGCTCTACAGATACGCAGTATTTT.

This sequence joins TRBV10-3 and TRBJ2-7; 10 bases agree with TRBD2. V dropped 3 bases and J dropped 2; count of bases not matched to a gene: 4. CDR3 length: 15 residues. Germline CDR1 reads ENHRY; CDR2 reads SYGVKD. In DNA form, the CDR3 reads TGTGCCATCAGTGATTCCGGGACTAGCGCCTACGAGCAGTACTTC. Its translation: CAISDSGTSAYEQYF.